Presented here are 18 T cell receptor beta chains from one specimen sequenced in a study of T cells after yellow fever vaccination. TCRdb processed the 5' RACE reads anew with MiXCR; each CDR3 protein has one entry. In the table there are some 240,000 distinct CDR3 sequences, more than 3.5% of which are singletons. Sequences were derived from PBMCs, sampled 15 days after the yellow fever booster vaccination. These receptors all come from a man aged 18 to 30 who received the YFV17D yellow fever vaccine.

This clonotype was observed many times. The chain uses TRBV10-1 and TRBJ1-5; 10 bases match TRBD1. The J segment lost 6 bases and the V segment lost 6 bases, leaving 5 bases of the junction unmatched. The CDR3 extends over 14 amino acids. Germline V gives CDR1 WNHNN, CDR2 SYGVQD (reference sequence). The CDR3 loop is CASSEDRGLQPQHF. CDR3 in DNA: TGCGCCAGCAGCGAAGACAGGGGGCTTCAGCCCCAGCATTTT.

Many counts were recorded for this clonotype. The J gene is TRBJ1-6, the V gene TRBV5-4, with 10 bases matching TRBD1. The ends lost 0 bases at V and 10 bases at J; junction bases unmatched: 1. Per the germline V gene, CDR1 is SGHNT and CDR2 is YYREEE (reference sequence). The CDR3 sequence is 14 residues long. DNA of the CDR3: TGTGCCAGCAGCTTGGGACAGGGGGCCTCACCCCTCCACTTT. Amino acid sequence: CASSLGQGASPLHF.

This clonotype was recorded at least ten times. The V call is TRBV7-9, the J call TRBJ2-3; the D is unclear. The CDR3 loop spans 17 amino acids. Between the trimmed V and J ends, which lost 4 bases and 1 base, there was a span of 18 bases. Germline CDR1 reads SEHNR; CDR2 reads FQNEAQ (reference sequence). The DNA of the CDR3 is TGTGCCAGCAGCTCAGAGACATATGGTTGGGGCACAGATACGCAGTATTTT. It yields the protein CASSSETYGWGTDTQYF.

This clonotype was found many times. This sequence joins TRBV7-3 and TRBJ2-3; tentative D call: TRBD2 (7 bases). V lost 2 bases, J lost 5 bases, and 17 bases lay in between. Germline loops: CDR1 SGHTA, CDR2 FQGTGA. The CDR3 has 16 residues. The CDR3 spells CASSLHALGGQDTQYF. Written as DNA, the CDR3 is TGTGCCAGCAGCTTACATGCGCTGGGGGGGCAAGATACGCAGTATTTT. Variable domain in full (rest from reference TRBV7-3 and TRBJ2-3): GAGVSQTPSNKVTEKGKYVELRCDPISGHTALYWYRQSLGQGPEFLIYFQGTGAADDSGLPNDRFFAVRPEGSVSTLKIQRTERGDSAVYLCASSLHALGGQDTQYFGPGTRLTVL.

At least ten counts were recorded for this clonotype. The chain employs TRBV18 and TRBJ2-5; D remains unclear. The CDR3 has 15 amino acids. The germline V and J ends were trimmed by 6 bases and 5 bases, with 19 bases remaining between them. Germline V gene lookup returns CDR1 KGHSH and CDR2 LQKENI. For the CDR3, the DNA is TGTGCCAGCTCCCTAGGGTCGAAGAGGCCGGAGACCCAGTACTTC. Translation: CASSLGSKRPETQYF.

This clonotype was found a few times. The genes are TRBV20-1 and TRBJ2-3; no clear D gene. Germline CDR1 reads DFQATT; CDR2 reads SNEGSKA (reference sequence). The CDR3 totals 13 residues. V was trimmed by 2 bases and J by 1 base, leaving 7 bases between them. CDR3 sequence reads: CSARHRGTDTQYF. Written as DNA, the CDR3 is TGCAGTGCTAGACATCGAGGCACAGATACGCAGTATTTT.

This clonotype was observed at least ten times. The chain recombines TRBV7-2 with TRBJ2-1; D gene ambiguous. The CDR3 totals 15 residues. The germline V gene has CDR1 SGHTA and CDR2 FQGNSA. Trimming stripped 5 bases from V and 0 bases from J, with 11 bases between. The CDR3, as DNA: TGTGCCAGCAGCGCCGGCAGGAGCTCCTACAATGAGCAGTTCTTC. This codes for CASSAGRSSYNEQFF.

This clonotype was seen ten or more times. The chain employs TRBV29-1 and TRBJ2-3; D assignment may be TRBD1 or TRBD2 (5 bases each). Trimming took 1 base from V and 2 from J, leaving 16 bases between them. CDR1 and CDR2 from the germline V gene are SQVTM and ANQGSEA. CDR3 length equals 16 residues. The CDR3 bases are TGCAGCGTTGAAGCCACGCGTCGGGGACCCACAGATACGCAGTATTTT. Amino acids: CSVEATRRGPTDTQYF.

The J gene is TRBJ1-1, the V gene TRBV29-1; possible D gene TRBD1, 6 bases. The V and J ends lost 3 bases and 1 base respectively, with 15 bases between them. Germline V lookup: CDR1 SQVTM, CDR2 ANQGSEA. The CDR3 length is 15 residues. CDR3 sequence (DNA): TGCAGCGTTGACGGAGTTCGGGACAAGAACACTGAAGCTTTCTTT. This sequence encodes CSVDGVRDKNTEAFF. Full variable domain (rest looked up from reference TRBV29-1 and TRBJ1-1): SAVISQKPSRDICQRGTSLTIQCQVDSQVTMMFWYRQQPGQSLTLIATANQGSEATYESGFVIDKFPISRPNLTFSTLTVSNMSPEDSSIYLCSVDGVRDKNTEAFFGQGTRLTVV.

This clonotype was counted many times. The V call is TRBV12-3 or TRBV12-4, the J call TRBJ1-5, with a tentative D call TRBD1 (5 bases). The CDR3 is 14 amino acids. Trimming took 3 bases from V and 0 from J, leaving 6 bases between them. CDR3 sequence: CASSFGGSNQPQHF. The CDR3 coding sequence is TGTGCCAGCAGTTTTGGGGGTAGCAATCAGCCCCAGCATTTT.

The chain couples TRBV6-2 or TRBV6-3 to TRBJ2-1; a weak D match, TRBD1 (5 bases). The ends were cut back, 5 bases at V and 9 bases at J, with 14 bases in the middle. This CDR3 is built from 13 residues. Germline loops: CDR1 MNHEY, CDR2 SVGEGT. The CDR3: CASSTQESSEQFF. CDR3 nucleotide sequence: TGTGCCAGCAGTACACAGGAGAGCTCTGAGCAGTTCTTC.

This clonotype was observed many times. V gene TRBV5-1 combines with J gene TRBJ2-1; no firm D call. This CDR3 is built from 14 residues. Deletions cut 2 bases from V and 2 bases from J, with 8 bases between. Germline lookup yields CDR1 SGHRS and CDR2 YFSETQ. CDR3 protein: CASSFAGTYNEQFF. The CDR3 nucleotides are TGCGCCAGCAGCTTCGCAGGCACCTACAATGAGCAGTTCTTC. Using reference TRBV5-1 and TRBJ2-1 for the parts outside the CDR3, the full variable domain is KAGVTQTPRYLIKTRGQQVTLSCSPISGHRSVSWYQQTPGQGLQFLFEYFSETQRNKGNFPGRFSGRQFSNSRSEMNVSTLELGDSALYLCASSFAGTYNEQFFGPGTRLTVL.

In its sample, this clonotype was seen many times. The gene calls are TRBV5-1 and TRBJ2-7, with TRBD1 identical over 10 bases. CDR1 and CDR2 (germline): SGHRS, YFSETQ. The CDR3 spans 15 residues. Trimming removed 0 bases from V and 0 bases from J; junction bases left unmatched: 0. CDR3 loop: CASSLGTGGSYEQYV. The DNA for the CDR3 is TGCGCCAGCAGCTTGGGGACAGGGGGCTCCTACGAGCAGTACGTC.

This clonotype was counted at least ten times. The gene calls are TRBV3-1 and TRBJ1-5; D unclear. The CDR3 contains 13 residues. Germline values: CDR1 LGHDT, CDR2 YNNKEL (reference sequence). The V end lost 3 bases, the J end lost 4 bases, and 7 bases lay between the germline ends. The CDR3 nucleotides are TGTGCCAGCAGCCAGCAGGTTAATCAGCCCCAGCATTTT. This codes for CASSQQVNQPQHF.

The chain links TRBV24-1 to TRBJ1-1; 8 bases map to TRBD1. The germline CDR1 and CDR2 sequences are KGHDR and SFDVKD. The CDR3 totals 15 residues. The V gene end was trimmed by 2 bases and the J gene end by 3 bases; junction bases not matched to a gene: 4. The CDR3 DNA reads TGTGCCACCAGTGATTCCGGGACAGGAGACACTGAAGCTTTCTTT. It encodes CATSDSGTGDTEAFF.

This clonotype was seen more than once but under ten times. The chain couples TRBV4-3 to TRBJ1-5; D is unresolved. The CDR3 length is 16 residues. Germline values: CDR1 LGHNA, CDR2 YSLEER. The V gene lost 1 base and the J gene lost 5 bases, with 15 bases spanning the gap. Written as DNA, the CDR3 is TGCGCCAGCAGCCAAGTACCCGCGTGCCTAGATCAGCCCCAGCATTTT. This encodes CASSQVPACLDQPQHF.

This clonotype has a count of ten or more. The chain links TRBV7-2 to TRBJ2-5; TRBD2 agrees at 14 bases. CDR1 and CDR2 (germline): SGHTA, FQGNSA. The V gene end was trimmed by 3 bases and the J gene end by 5 bases; junction bases not matched to a gene: 8. CDR3 length: 17 amino acids. For the CDR3, the DNA is TGTGCCAGCAGCTTGGCCAGACTAGCGGGGGGGCATGAGACCCAGTACTTC. This codes for CASSLARLAGGHETQYF.

There are many counts of this clonotype. CDR3 in amino acids: CASRTLGASYNEQFF. CDR3 nucleotide sequence: TGTGCCAGCAGAACCCTCGGGGCGTCCTACAATGAGCAGTTCTTC. This chain joins TRBV6-6 and TRBJ2-1; D possibly uses TRBD1 or TRBD2 (5 bases each). This CDR3 comprises 15 residues. The germline V gene has CDR1 MNHNY and CDR2 SVGAGI (reference sequence). With 6 bases removed from V and 1 base from J, the gap between germline ends came to 13 bases.